Shown below are 4 T cell receptor beta chains from a single sample sequenced in a study of spatial heterogeneity in lung cancer. Time point reported: sample taken at primary tumor resection. TCRdb fed the 5' RACE reads into MiXCR, producing one record per CDR3 protein. The sample lists more than 60,000 distinct CDR3 sequences, 7.5% to 9.5% occurring once. The input for sequencing was PBMCs, taken at surgery. The receptors were sampled from a male donor with early-stage non-small cell lung cancer.

This clonotype was seen a few times. With a much larger clone just one base away, this may be a read error. The final CDR3 position lacks the conserved phenylalanine or tryptophan, pointing to a likely read error. The DNA of the CDR3 is TGCAGCGTTGAAGATCTATCGGCGGGAGAGCAGTACTTA. The encoded protein is CSVEDLSAGEQYL. The chain employs TRBV29-1 and TRBJ2-7, with TRBD2 as a possible D gene (6 bases). V shed 0 bases and J shed 7 bases, with 13 bases lying between them. Germline-derived CDR1 and CDR2 are SQVTM and ANQGSEA. This CDR3 comprises 13 residues.

This clonotype was seen at least ten times. The gene calls are TRBV12-3 or TRBV12-4 and TRBJ2-4; no definite D call. Trimming cost V 5 bases and J 1 base, with 9 bases left between them. The CDR3 contains 14 residues. The CDR3 reads CASSDWGAKNIQYF. Written as DNA, the CDR3 is TGTGCCAGCAGTGACTGGGGTGCCAAAAACATTCAGTACTTC.

This chain joins TRBV24-1 and TRBJ1-5, with unresolved D. Trimming took off 3 bases at V and 8 bases at J, with 13 bases between the two ends. The CDR3 totals 14 residues. Germline V gene sequence: CDR1 KGHDR, CDR2 SFDVKD. In DNA, the CDR3 is TGTGCCACCAGTGATAGGACCGAGGTCAAGCCCCAGCATTTT. This gives the protein CATSDRTEVKPQHF.

This clonotype was seen many times. The chain employs TRBV10-3 and TRBJ2-7, with 11 bases lining up with TRBD2. V trimming: 5 bases; J trimming: 12 bases; junction bases outside the gene matches: 3. Germline CDR1 ENHRY, CDR2 SYGVKD. This CDR3 has 11 amino acids. The CDR3 loop reads CAISNGTSGYF. The CDR3 nucleotides are TGTGCCATCAGTAATGGGACTAGCGGGTACTTC.